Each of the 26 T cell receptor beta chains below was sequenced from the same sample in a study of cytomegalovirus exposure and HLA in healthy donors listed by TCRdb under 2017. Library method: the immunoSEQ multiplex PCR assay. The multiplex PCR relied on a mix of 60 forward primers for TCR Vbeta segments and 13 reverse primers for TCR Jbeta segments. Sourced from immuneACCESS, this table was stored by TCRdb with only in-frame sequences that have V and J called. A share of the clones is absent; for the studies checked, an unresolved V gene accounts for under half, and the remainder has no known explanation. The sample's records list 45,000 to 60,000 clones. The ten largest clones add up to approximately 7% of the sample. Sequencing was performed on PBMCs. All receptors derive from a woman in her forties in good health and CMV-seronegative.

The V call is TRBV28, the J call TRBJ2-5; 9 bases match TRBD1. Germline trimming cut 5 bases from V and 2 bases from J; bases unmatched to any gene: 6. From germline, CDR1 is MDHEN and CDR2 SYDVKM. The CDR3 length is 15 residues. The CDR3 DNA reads TGTGCCAGCAGTAAGGGACAGGGAGGGCAAGAGACCCAGTACTTC. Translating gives CASSKGQGGQETQYF.

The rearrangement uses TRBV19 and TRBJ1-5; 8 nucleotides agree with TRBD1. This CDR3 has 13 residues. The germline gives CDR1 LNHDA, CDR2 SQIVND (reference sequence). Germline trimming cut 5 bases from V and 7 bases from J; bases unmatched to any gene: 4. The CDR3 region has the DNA TGTGCCAGTAGTGGGACAGGCGAACAGCCCCAGCATTTT. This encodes CASSGTGEQPQHF.

In nucleotides, the CDR3 is TGTGCCAGCAGCTTGGGGGGATTAAGCACTGAAGCTTTCTTT. Amino acids: CASSLGGLSTEAFF. This chain joins TRBV7-9 and TRBJ1-1, with D possibly matching TRBD1 (5 bases). This CDR3 region has 14 residues. Germline V gene data show CDR1 as SEHNR and CDR2 as FQNEAQ (reference sequence). V was pared by 3 bases and J by 4 bases, with 12 bases between. The full variable domain, with the rest looked up from reference TRBV7-9 and TRBJ1-1, is DTGVSQNPRHKITKRGQNVTFRCDPISEHNRLYWYRQTLGQGPEFLTYFQNEAQLEKSRLLSDRFSAERPKGSFSTLEIQRTEQGDSAMYLCASSLGGLSTEAFFGQGTRLTVV.

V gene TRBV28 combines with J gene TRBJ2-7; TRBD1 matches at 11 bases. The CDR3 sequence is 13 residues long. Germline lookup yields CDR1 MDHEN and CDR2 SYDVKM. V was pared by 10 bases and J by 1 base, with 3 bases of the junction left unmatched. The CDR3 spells CAKGTGGSYEQYF. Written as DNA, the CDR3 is TGTGCCAAGGGGACAGGGGGTTCCTACGAGCAGTACTTC.

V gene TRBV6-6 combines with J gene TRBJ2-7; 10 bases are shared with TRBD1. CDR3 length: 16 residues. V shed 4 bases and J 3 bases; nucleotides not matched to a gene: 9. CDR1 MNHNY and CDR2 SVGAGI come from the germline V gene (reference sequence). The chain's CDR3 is CASSSYDRGLVYEQYF. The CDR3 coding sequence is TGTGCCAGCAGTTCTTACGACAGGGGGCTAGTCTACGAGCAGTACTTC.

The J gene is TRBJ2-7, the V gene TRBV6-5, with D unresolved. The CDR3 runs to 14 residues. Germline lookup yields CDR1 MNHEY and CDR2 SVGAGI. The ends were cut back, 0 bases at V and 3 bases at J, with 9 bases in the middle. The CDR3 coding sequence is TGTGCCAGCAGTTACTCGAGTAGCCGCTACGAGCAGTACTTC. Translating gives CASSYSSSRYEQYF.

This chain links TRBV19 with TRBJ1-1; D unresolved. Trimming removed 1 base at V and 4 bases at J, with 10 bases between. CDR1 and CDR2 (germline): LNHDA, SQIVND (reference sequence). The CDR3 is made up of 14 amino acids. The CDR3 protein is CASSIGVGSTEAFF. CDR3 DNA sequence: TGTGCCAGTAGTATAGGTGTGGGGAGCACTGAAGCTTTCTTT. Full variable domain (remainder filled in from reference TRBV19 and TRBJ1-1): DGGITQSPKYLFRKEGQNVTLSCEQNLNHDAMYWYRQDPGQGLRLIYYSQIVNDFQKGDIAEGYSVSREKKESFPLTVTSAQKNPTAFYLCASSIGVGSTEAFFGQGTRLTVV.

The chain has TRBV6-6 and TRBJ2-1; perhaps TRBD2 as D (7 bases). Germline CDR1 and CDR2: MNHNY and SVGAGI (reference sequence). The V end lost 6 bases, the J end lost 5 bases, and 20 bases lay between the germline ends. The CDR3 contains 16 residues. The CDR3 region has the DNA TGTGCCAGCAGCGGTCTAGGGGGAGGGCCTCACAATGAGCAGTTCTTC. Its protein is CASSGLGGGPHNEQFF.

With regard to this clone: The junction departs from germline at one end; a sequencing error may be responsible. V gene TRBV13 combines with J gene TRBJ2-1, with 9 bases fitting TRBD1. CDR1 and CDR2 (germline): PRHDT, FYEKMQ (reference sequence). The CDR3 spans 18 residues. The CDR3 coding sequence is TGTGCCAGCAGCCTAGGAGAATCCGGGACAGGGAGGTCCAATGAGCAGTTCTTC. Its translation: CASSLGESGTGRSNEQFF.

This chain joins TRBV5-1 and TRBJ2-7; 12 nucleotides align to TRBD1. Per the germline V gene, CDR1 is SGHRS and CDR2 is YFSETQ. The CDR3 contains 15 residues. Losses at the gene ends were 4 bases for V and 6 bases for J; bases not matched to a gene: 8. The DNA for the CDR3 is TGCGCCAGCAGCAGGGACAGGGGGCAAGTCTCCGAGCAGTACTTC. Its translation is CASSRDRGQVSEQYF.

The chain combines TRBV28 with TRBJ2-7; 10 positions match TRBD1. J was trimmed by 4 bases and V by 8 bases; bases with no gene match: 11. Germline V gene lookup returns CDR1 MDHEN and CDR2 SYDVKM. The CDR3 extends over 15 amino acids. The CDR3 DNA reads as TGTGCCAGCTCGACCCCCGGGACAGGGGAATACGAGCAGTACTTC. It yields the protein CASSTPGTGEYEQYF.

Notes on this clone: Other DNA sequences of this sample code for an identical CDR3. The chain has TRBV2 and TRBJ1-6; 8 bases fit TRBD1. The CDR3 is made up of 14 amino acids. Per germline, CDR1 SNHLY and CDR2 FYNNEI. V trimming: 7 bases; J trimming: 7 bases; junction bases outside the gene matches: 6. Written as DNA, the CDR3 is TGTGCCAGCAATCAGGGGGCAGGGAATTCACCCCTCCACTTT. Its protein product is CASNQGAGNSPLHF.

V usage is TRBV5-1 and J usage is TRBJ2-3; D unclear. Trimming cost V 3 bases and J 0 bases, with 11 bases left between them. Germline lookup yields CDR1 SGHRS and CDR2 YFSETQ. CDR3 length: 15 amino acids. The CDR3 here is CASSSQTLSTDTQYF. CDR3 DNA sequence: TGCGCCAGCAGCTCGCAGACACTTAGCACAGATACGCAGTATTTT.

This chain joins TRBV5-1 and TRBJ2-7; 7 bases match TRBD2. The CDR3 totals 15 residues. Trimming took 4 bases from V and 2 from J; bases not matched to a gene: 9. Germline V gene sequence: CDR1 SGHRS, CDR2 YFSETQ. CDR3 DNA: TGCGCCAGCAGCGAAATAGCGGGCCGGGCCTACGAGCAGTACTTC. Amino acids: CASSEIAGRAYEQYF. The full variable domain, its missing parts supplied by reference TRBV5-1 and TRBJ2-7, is KAGVTQTPRYLIKTRGQQVTLSCSPISGHRSVSWYQQTPGQGLQFLFEYFSETQRNKGNFPGRFSGRQFSNSRSEMNVSTLELGDSALYLCASSEIAGRAYEQYFGPGTRLTVT.

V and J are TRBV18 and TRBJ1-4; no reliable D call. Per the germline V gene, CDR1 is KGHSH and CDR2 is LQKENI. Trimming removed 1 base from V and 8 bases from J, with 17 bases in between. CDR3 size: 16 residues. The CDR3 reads CASSPQRLLMEEKLFF. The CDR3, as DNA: TGTGCCAGCTCACCACAGCGCCTCCTCATGGAGGAAAAACTGTTTTTT.

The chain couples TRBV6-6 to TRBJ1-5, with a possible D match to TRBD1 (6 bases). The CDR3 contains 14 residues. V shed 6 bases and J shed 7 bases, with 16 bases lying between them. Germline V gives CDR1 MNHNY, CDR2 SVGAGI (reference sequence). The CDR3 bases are TGTGCCAGCAGAGTACAGGGCGAAGAACAGCCCCAGCATTTT. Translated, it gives CASRVQGEEQPQHF.

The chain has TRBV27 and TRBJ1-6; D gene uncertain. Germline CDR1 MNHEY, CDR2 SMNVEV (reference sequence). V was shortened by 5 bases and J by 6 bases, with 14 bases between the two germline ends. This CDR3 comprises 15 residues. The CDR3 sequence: CASSPSAPSNSPLHF. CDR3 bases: TGTGCCAGCAGTCCGTCCGCCCCCAGTAATTCACCCCTCCACTTT.

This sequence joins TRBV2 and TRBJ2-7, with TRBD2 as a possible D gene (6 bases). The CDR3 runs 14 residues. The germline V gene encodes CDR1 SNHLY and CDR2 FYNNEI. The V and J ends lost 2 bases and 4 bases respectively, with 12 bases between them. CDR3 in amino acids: CASSELGRDYEQYF. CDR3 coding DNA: TGTGCCAGCAGTGAACTGGGGCGGGATTACGAGCAGTACTTC.

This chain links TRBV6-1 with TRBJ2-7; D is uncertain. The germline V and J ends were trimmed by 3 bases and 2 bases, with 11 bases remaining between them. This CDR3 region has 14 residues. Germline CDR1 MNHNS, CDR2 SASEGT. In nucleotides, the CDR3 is TGTGCCAGCAGTGATAGTACCTTAGCCTACGAGCAGTACTTC. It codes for CASSDSTLAYEQYF.

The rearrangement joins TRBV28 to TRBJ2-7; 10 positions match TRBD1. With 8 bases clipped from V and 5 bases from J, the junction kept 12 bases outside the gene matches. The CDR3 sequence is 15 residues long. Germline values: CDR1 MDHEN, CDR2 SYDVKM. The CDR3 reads CASGVQGQGKHEQYF. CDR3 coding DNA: TGTGCCAGCGGGGTCCAGGGACAGGGGAAACACGAGCAGTACTTC.

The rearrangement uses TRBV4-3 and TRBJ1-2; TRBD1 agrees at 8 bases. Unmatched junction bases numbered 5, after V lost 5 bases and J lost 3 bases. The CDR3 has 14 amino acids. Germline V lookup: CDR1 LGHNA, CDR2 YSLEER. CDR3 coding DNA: TGCGCCAGCAGCTCAGGACAGGGAGACTATGGCTACACCTTC. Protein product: CASSSGQGDYGYTF.

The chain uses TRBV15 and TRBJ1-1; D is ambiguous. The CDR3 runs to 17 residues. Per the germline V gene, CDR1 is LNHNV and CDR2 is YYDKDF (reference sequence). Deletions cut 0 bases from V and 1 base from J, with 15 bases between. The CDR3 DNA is TGTGCCACCAGCAGAGATTTTTCCTATAACGAGAACACTGAAGCTTTCTTT. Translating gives CATSRDFSYNENTEAFF.

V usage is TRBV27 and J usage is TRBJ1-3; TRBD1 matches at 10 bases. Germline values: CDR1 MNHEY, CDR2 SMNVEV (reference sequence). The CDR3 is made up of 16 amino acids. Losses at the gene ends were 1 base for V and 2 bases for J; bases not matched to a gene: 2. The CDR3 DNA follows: TGTGCCAGCAGTTTATTCGGGACAGGGGCTGGAAACACCATATATTTT. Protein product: CASSLFGTGAGNTIYF.

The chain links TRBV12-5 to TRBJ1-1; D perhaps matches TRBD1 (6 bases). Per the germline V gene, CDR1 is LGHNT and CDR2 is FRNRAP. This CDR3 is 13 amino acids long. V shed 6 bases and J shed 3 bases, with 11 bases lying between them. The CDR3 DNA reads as TGTGCTAGTGGAAGGACAGCTGACACTGAAGCTTTCTTT. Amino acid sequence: CASGRTADTEAFF.

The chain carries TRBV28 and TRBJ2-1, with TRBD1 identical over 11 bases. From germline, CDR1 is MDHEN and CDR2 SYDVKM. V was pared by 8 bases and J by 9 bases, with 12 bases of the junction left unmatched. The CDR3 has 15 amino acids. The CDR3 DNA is TGTGCCAGCGCCCCCGGACAGGGGGCGATTTTTGAGCAGTTCTTC. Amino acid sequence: CASAPGQGAIFEQFF.

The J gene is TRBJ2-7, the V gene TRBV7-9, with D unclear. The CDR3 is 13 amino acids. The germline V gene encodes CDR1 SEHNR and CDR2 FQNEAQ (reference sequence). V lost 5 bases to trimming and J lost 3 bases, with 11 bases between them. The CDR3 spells CASSPRAVYEQYF. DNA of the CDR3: TGTGCCAGCAGCCCCCGTGCGGTCTACGAGCAGTACTTC.